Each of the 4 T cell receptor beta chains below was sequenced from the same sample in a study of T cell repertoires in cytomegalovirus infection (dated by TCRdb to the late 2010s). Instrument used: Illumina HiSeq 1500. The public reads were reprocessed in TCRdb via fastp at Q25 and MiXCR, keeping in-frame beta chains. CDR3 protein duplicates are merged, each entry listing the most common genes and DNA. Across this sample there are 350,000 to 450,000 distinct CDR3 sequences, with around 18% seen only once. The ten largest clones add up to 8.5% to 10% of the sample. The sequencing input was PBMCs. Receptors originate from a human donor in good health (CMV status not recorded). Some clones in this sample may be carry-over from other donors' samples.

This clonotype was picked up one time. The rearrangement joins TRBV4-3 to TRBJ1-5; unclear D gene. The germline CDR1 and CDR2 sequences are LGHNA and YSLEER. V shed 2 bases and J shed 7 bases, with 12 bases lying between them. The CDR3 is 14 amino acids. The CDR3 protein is CASSQQETGQPQHF. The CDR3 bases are TGCGCCAGCAGCCAACAAGAAACCGGGCAGCCCCAGCATTTT.

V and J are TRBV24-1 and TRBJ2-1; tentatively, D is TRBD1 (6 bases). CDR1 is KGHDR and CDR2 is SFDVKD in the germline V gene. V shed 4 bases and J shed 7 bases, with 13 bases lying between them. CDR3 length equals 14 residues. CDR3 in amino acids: CATSDLDSPNEQFF. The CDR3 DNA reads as TGTGCCACCAGTGACCTGGACAGCCCAAATGAGCAGTTCTTC.

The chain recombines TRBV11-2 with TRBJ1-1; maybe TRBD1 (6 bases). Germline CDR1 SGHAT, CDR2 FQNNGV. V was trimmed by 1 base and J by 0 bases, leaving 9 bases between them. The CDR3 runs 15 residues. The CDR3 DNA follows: TGTGCCAGCAGCTTAGGATACAGGGTGAACACTGAAGCTTTCTTT. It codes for CASSLGYRVNTEAFF.

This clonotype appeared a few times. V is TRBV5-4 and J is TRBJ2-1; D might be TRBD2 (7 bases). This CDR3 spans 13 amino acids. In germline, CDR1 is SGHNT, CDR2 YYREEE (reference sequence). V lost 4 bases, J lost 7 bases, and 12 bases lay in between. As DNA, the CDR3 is TGTGCCAGCAGCGGGAGGGGGGGGAATGAGCAGTTCTTC. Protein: CASSGRGGNEQFF.